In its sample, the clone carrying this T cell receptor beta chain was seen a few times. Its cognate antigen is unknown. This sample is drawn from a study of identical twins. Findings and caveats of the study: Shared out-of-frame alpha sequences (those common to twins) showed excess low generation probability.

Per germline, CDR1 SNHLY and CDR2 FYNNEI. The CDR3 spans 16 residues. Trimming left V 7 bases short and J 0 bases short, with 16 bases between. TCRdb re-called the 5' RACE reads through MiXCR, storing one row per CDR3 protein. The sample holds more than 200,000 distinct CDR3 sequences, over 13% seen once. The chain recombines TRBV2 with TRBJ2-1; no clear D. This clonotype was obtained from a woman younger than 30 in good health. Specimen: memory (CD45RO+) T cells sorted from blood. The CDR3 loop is CASTVEVHISYNEQFF. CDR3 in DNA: TGTGCCAGCACGGTGGAAGTCCACATCTCCTACAATGAGCAGTTCTTC.